A single TCR beta chain is shown here with its context. The antigen is not known. With 60 Vbeta and 13 Jbeta primers, the PCR was carried out. Repertoires were generated with immunoSEQ multiplex PCR, while TCRdb's copy carries only in-frame clones and drops some. The top ten clones hold 0.69% of a sample with roughly 200,000 clones, 65% to 80% of them seen once. The data stem from a study of cytomegalovirus exposure and HLA in healthy donors. The study's findings and limits: A later analysis linked a missense DCLRE1C variant to TCR beta V- and J-gene trimming. Cytomegalovirus-associated TCR beta chains were listed, numbering 150 to 200.

CDR1 and CDR2 from the germline V gene are SGHNT and YYREEE (reference sequence). V dropped 0 bases and J dropped 5 bases, with 14 bases sitting between them. The CDR3 contains 15 residues. Specimen: PBMCs. The J gene is TRBJ2-5, the V gene TRBV5-4; the D gene is possibly TRBD2 (7 bases). This TCR was sampled from a middle-aged woman in good health and CMV-seronegative. The CDR3 protein is CASSLVGGGSETQYF. The CDR3 DNA is TGTGCCAGCAGCTTGGTAGGGGGGGGCAGCGAGACCCAGTACTTC. Variable domain in full (rest from reference TRBV5-4 and TRBJ2-5): ETGVTQSPTHLIKTRGQQVTLRCSSQSGHNTVSWYQQALGQGPQFIFQYYREEENGRGNFPPRFSGLQFPNYSSELNVNALELDDSALYLCASSLVGGGSETQYFGPGTRLLVL.